The 30 T cell receptor beta chains in this list originate from one sample, sequenced in a study of T-cell reconstitution after alpha-beta-depleted transplantation in children (dated by TCRdb to between 2015 and 2016). Library creation used PCR. These reads were obtained on an Illumina HiSeq 2500. To normalize quantification of the TCRbeta repertoire, the TCR libraries were built with molecular barcoding that relied on unique molecular identifiers. Clones were called with MiXCR by TCRdb after fastp trimmed the public reads at Q25, and only in-frame beta chains were retained. Rows with a matching CDR3 protein are joined into one entry that keeps the most common DNA and genes. The sample includes about 980,000 distinct CDR3 sequences, with about 29% observed a single time. Together, the top ten hold 28% of the sample. Per the publication, the treatment or condition label means: allogeneic hematopoietic cell transplantation with graft depleted of TCRalphabeta T cells and CD19 B cells.

The sequences come from PBMCs, mostly from graft donor cells, collected 360 days after TCRalphabeta/CD19-depleted stem cell transplant. The source of these receptors is a boy less than two years old who had a stem cell transplant for SCID, so the T cells may come from the graft donor.

The CDR3 sequence is CASSQFAALYEQYF. CDR3 nucleotide sequence: TGTGCCAGCAGCCAATTCGCAGCACTTTACGAGCAGTACTTC. This chain connects TRBV14 to TRBJ2-7, with D unclear. V gave up 2 bases and J gave up 4 bases, with 12 bases separating them. The CDR3 has 14 residues. Germline values: CDR1 SGHDN, CDR2 FVKESK.

This clonotype was found a few times. Here the CDR3 DNA reads TGTGCCAGCAGAGCTAGGGACAGGGGTCCCTACGAGCAGTACTTC. As protein: CASRARDRGPYEQYF. This chain uses TRBV6-2 or TRBV6-3 with TRBJ2-7, with 10 positions matching TRBD1. Germline values: CDR1 MNHEY, CDR2 SVGEGT. The CDR3 is 15 residues long. After removal of 6 bases from V and 2 bases from J, the junction contained 7 bases not matched to a gene.

This rearrangement joins TRBV12-3 or TRBV12-4 to TRBJ2-7; 10 nucleotides line up with TRBD1. Trimming cost V 6 bases and J 0 bases; bases outside gene matches: 5. This CDR3 comprises 15 residues. CDR3 residues: CASRSGQGTSYEQYF. CDR3 DNA sequence: TGTGCCAGCAGGTCGGGACAGGGGACCTCCTACGAGCAGTACTTC.

The chain carries TRBV12-3 or TRBV12-4 and TRBJ2-2; D is undetermined. The CDR3 length is 15 residues. V was shortened by 10 bases and J by 6 bases, with 21 bases between the two germline ends. CDR3 loop: CATAPSGRAAGELFF. The CDR3 region has the DNA TGTGCCACAGCGCCCTCGGGTAGGGCCGCCGGGGAGCTGTTTTTT.

The chain joins TRBV11-1 to TRBJ2-1, with TRBD2 as a possible D gene (6 bases). The V gene's germline CDR1 is SGHAT and CDR2 FQDESV (reference sequence). Trimming removed 3 bases from V and 0 bases from J, with 18 bases in between. The CDR3 consists of 18 residues. The CDR3 loop reads CASSFELAAGSSYNEQFF. The CDR3, as DNA: TGTGCCAGCAGCTTTGAACTAGCCGCGGGGAGCTCCTACAATGAGCAGTTCTTC.

The chain uses TRBV27 and TRBJ2-1; D is possibly TRBD2 (6 bases). Trimming took off 5 bases at V and 6 bases at J, with 26 bases between the two ends. The CDR3 loop spans 18 amino acids. Germline CDR1 MNHEY, CDR2 SMNVEV (reference sequence). CDR3 DNA: TGTGCCAGCAGTCGCGGAGGGGTTCGGGTCAATGCCGGCAATGAGCAGTTCTTC. It encodes CASSRGGVRVNAGNEQFF.

This clonotype was seen repeatedly, ten times or more. V is TRBV7-9 and J is TRBJ2-1; either TRBD1 or TRBD2 may supply D (5 bases each). V was shortened by 4 bases and J by 3 bases, with 13 bases between the two germline ends. CDR1 and CDR2 (germline): SEHNR, FQNEAQ (reference sequence). The CDR3 totals 15 residues. The CDR3 bases are TGTGCCAGCAGCTGGGGGACGGACGGCTACAATGAGCAGTTCTTC. Translating it yields CASSWGTDGYNEQFF.

This clonotype has a handful of counts. The V and J genes are TRBV20-1 and TRBJ1-1, with 9 bases fitting TRBD1. Germline V gene sequence: CDR1 DFQATT, CDR2 SNEGSKA (reference sequence). The CDR3 totals 14 residues. V shed 3 bases and J 5 bases; nucleotides not matched to a gene: 7. The CDR3 protein is CSASDNRGPTEAFF. In DNA form, the CDR3 reads TGCAGTGCTAGTGACAACAGGGGGCCGACTGAAGCTTTCTTT.

This chain joins TRBV4-3 and TRBJ2-1, with 9 nucleotides matching TRBD2. The CDR3 loop spans 17 amino acids. Germline trimming cut 0 bases from V and 7 bases from J; bases unmatched to any gene: 10. The germline V gene encodes CDR1 LGHNA and CDR2 YSLEER. The CDR3 DNA is TGCGCCAGCAGCCAAGAAATCCCAGCGGGGGGACTTAATGAGCAGTTCTTC. This encodes CASSQEIPAGGLNEQFF.

V and J are TRBV9 and TRBJ2-2; D remains ambiguous. The germline CDR1 and CDR2 sequences are SGDLS and YYNGEE. Between the trimmed V and J ends, which lost 4 bases and 8 bases, there was a span of 9 bases. CDR3 size: 12 residues. The CDR3 nucleotides are TGTGCCAGCAGCTTTCACCGGGGGGAGCTGTTTTTT. Residues: CASSFHRGELFF.

This clonotype came up a few times. The rearrangement joins TRBV6-1 to TRBJ1-2; D perhaps matches TRBD1 (5 bases). Germline V gene sequence: CDR1 MNHNS, CDR2 SASEGT. Trimming left V 5 bases short and J 4 bases short, with 14 bases between. There are 14 residues in the CDR3. CDR3 in amino acids: CASSPRGIVYGYTF. CDR3 bases: TGTGCCAGCAGTCCCCGGGGGATTGTCTATGGCTACACCTTC.

The chain recombines TRBV28 with TRBJ2-7; D gene ambiguous. The CDR3 is 11 amino acids. Germline-derived CDR1 and CDR2 are MDHEN and SYDVKM. Trimming took off 3 bases at V and 6 bases at J, with 6 bases between the two ends. The CDR3 DNA sequence: TGTGCCAGCAGTTTTGTTGCCGAGCAGTACTTC. Protein sequence: CASSFVAEQYF.

The CDR3 sequence: CASSPEPDSLYEQYF. The CDR3 region has the DNA TGCGCCAGCAGCCCGGAGCCTGACAGTCTCTACGAGCAGTACTTC. The rearrangement joins TRBV5-1 to TRBJ2-7; possibly TRBD1 for D (5 bases). The length of the CDR3 is 15 residues. Per germline, CDR1 SGHRS and CDR2 YFSETQ. V lost 4 bases and J lost 3, with 17 bases in between.

The rearrangement uses TRBV4-3 and TRBJ1-1; D gene unclear. In germline, CDR1 is LGHNA, CDR2 YSLEER. V lost 6 bases to trimming and J lost 0 bases, with 11 bases between them. The CDR3 length is 14 residues. CDR3 protein: CASRLGGVNTEAFF. The CDR3 DNA is TGCGCCAGCAGGCTCGGCGGGGTGAACACTGAAGCTTTCTTT.

This clonotype occurred a few times. The chain employs TRBV12-3 or TRBV12-4 and TRBJ1-1; tentative D call: TRBD1 (5 bases). With 4 bases removed from V and 3 bases from J, the gap between germline ends came to 15 bases. CDR3 length equals 15 residues. The DNA of the CDR3 is TGTGCCAGCAGTTGGCTCGGGGCGGGGGACACTGAAGCTTTCTTT. Translated: CASSWLGAGDTEAFF.

The CDR3 DNA reads TGCGCCAGCAGCGTGGGGATCCCTACCGAGCAGTACTTC. This sequence encodes CASSVGIPTEQYF. The rearrangement uses TRBV5-1 and TRBJ2-7; no definite D call. The CDR3 covers 13 residues. Germline loops: CDR1 SGHRS, CDR2 YFSETQ. V was pared by 4 bases and J by 6 bases, with 14 bases between.

The rearrangement joins TRBV27 to TRBJ1-2; a weak D match, TRBD1 (6 bases). With 3 bases removed from V and 2 bases from J, the gap between germline ends came to 22 bases. Germline lookup yields CDR1 MNHEY and CDR2 SMNVEV (reference sequence). There are 18 residues in the CDR3. CDR3 bases: TGTGCCAGCAGTTTCTCCGCTTTGGGAAGGGGGGAGAACTATGGCTACACCTTC. Its protein is CASSFSALGRGENYGYTF.

There are a few counts of this clonotype. The chain has TRBV5-1 and TRBJ2-5, with no clear D. V was clipped by 0 bases and J by 7 bases, with 10 bases between them. CDR1 is SGHRS, CDR2 YFSETQ, per germline. The CDR3 has 13 amino acids. CDR3 nucleotides: TGCGCCAGCAGCTTGGAGGGTTTCGGGACCCAGTACTTC. It is translated as CASSLEGFGTQYF.

This chain links TRBV29-1 with TRBJ2-7, with 9 bases aligning to TRBD1. In germline, CDR1 is SQVTM, CDR2 ANQGSEA. Trimming at V came to 4 bases and at J to 3 bases, leaving 4 bases not matched to a gene. The CDR3 extends over 13 amino acids. CDR3 sequence: CSVVPGQGYEQYF. CDR3 DNA sequence: TGCAGCGTTGTCCCGGGACAGGGCTACGAGCAGTACTTC.

The chain is built from TRBV2 and TRBJ2-1; 10 nucleotides line up with TRBD2. Germline V CDR1 and CDR2: SNHLY, FYNNEI. There are 15 residues in the CDR3. V was clipped by 4 bases and J by 8 bases; unmatched bases: 8. CDR3 loop: CASSVSSGGWDEQFF. As DNA, the CDR3 is TGTGCCAGCAGTGTGTCTAGCGGGGGTTGGGATGAGCAGTTCTTC. Full variable domain (remainder filled in from reference TRBV2 and TRBJ2-1): EPEVTQTPSHQVTQMGQEVILRCVPISNHLYFYWYRQILGQKVEFLVSFYNNEISEKSEIFDDQFSVERPDGSNFTLKIRSTKLEDSAMYFCASSVSSGGWDEQFFGPGTRLTVL.

The chain couples TRBV13 to TRBJ2-3, with D possibly matching TRBD2 (5 bases). Germline V CDR1 and CDR2: PRHDT, FYEKMQ (reference sequence). The CDR3 extends over 15 amino acids. V was trimmed by 3 bases and J by 2 bases, leaving 12 bases between them. As DNA, the CDR3 is TGTGCCAGCAGCTTCCCGGGTGACTACACAGATACGCAGTATTTT. This gives the protein CASSFPGDYTDTQYF. The full variable domain, with the rest looked up from reference TRBV13 and TRBJ2-3, is AAGVIQSPRHLIKEKRETATLKCYPIPRHDTVYWYQQGPGQDPQFLISFYEKMQSDKGSIPDRFSAQQFSDYHSELNMSSLELGDSALYFCASSFPGDYTDTQYFGPGTRLTVL.

This chain joins TRBV12-3 or TRBV12-4 and TRBJ2-1, with D maybe TRBD1 (5 bases). The CDR3 is made up of 15 amino acids. Trimming removed 6 bases at V and 0 bases at J, with 12 bases between. CDR3 sequence reads: CASSKGYSSYNEQFF. Here the CDR3 DNA reads TGTGCCAGCAGCAAGGGGTATAGCTCCTACAATGAGCAGTTCTTC.

This clonotype was picked up a small number of times. The chain employs TRBV10-3 and TRBJ2-7; D tentatively reads TRBD1 or TRBD2 (5 bases each). V was trimmed by 0 bases and J by 0 bases, leaving 15 bases between them. CDR3 length: 17 amino acids. CDR1 and CDR2 (germline): ENHRY, SYGVKD. CDR3 coding DNA: TGTGCCATCAGTGAGTCCAGACCGGGACGGTACTCCTACGAGCAGTACTTC. It yields the protein CAISESRPGRYSYEQYF.

In this sample, this clonotype turned up a few times. The chain has TRBV6-2 or TRBV6-3 and TRBJ2-7; TRBD1 matches 11 bases. This CDR3 is 16 amino acids long. CDR1 is MNHEY, CDR2 SVGEGT, per germline. J was trimmed by 12 bases and V by 5 bases; bases with no gene match: 18. CDR3 residues: CASSLQGTGGTSGWYF. The CDR3, as DNA: TGTGCCAGCAGTCTACAAGGGACAGGGGGAACGTCTGGCTGGTACTTC.

This rearrangement joins TRBV12-3 or TRBV12-4 to TRBJ1-6, with 9 positions matching TRBD1. V trimming: 4 bases; J trimming: 7 bases; junction bases outside the gene matches: 8. CDR3 size: 16 residues. As DNA, the CDR3 is TGTGCCAGCAGTTGGGGACAGGGAGCCTCCAATTCACCCCTCCACTTT. It yields the protein CASSWGQGASNSPLHF.

The chain carries TRBV10-3 and TRBJ1-2; TRBD1 matches 7 bases. This CDR3 comprises 15 residues. CDR1 is ENHRY and CDR2 is SYGVKD in the germline V gene. J gave up 8 bases and V 0 bases, and 9 bases lay outside the gene matches. Written as DNA, the CDR3 is TGTGCCATCAGTGAGTCGAGGGGCAGGGGGGACGGCTACACCTTC. Translating gives CAISESRGRGDGYTF.

The J gene is TRBJ1-1, the V gene TRBV5-5; D is ambiguous. The CDR3 length is 16 residues. CDR1 is SGHKS, CDR2 YYEKEE, per germline (reference sequence). Trimming pared 0 bases from V and 1 base from J, leaving 13 bases between. The CDR3 region has the DNA TGTGCCAGCAGCTTGGGACCCCCGGAGGGGAACACTGAAGCTTTCTTT. Its protein product is CASSLGPPEGNTEAFF.

The J gene is TRBJ1-3, the V gene TRBV9, with 8 bases matching TRBD1. Germline V lookup: CDR1 SGDLS, CDR2 YYNGEE. The trim removed 2 bases at V and 4 bases at J, leaving 2 bases unmatched. This CDR3 is built from 14 residues. The CDR3 reads CASSVAGGGNTIYF. The CDR3 DNA reads TGTGCCAGCAGCGTCGCAGGGGGCGGAAACACCATATATTTT.

This clonotype turned up a few times. This chain connects TRBV20-1 to TRBJ2-1, with no clear D. With 5 bases removed from V and 8 bases from J, the gap between germline ends came to 13 bases. The V gene's germline CDR1 is DFQATT and CDR2 SNEGSKA (reference sequence). This CDR3 contains 12 residues. The CDR3 is CSAGPLSDEQFF. CDR3 DNA: TGCAGTGCTGGCCCCCTTTCGGATGAGCAGTTCTTC.

The CDR3 DNA is TGTGCCAGCAGTTACCCGGGTGAGGTCACCGGGGAGCTGTTTTTT. Protein product: CASSYPGEVTGELFF. The chain carries TRBV6-2 or TRBV6-3 and TRBJ2-2, with no clear D. V lost 2 bases and J lost 4, with 11 bases in between. The germline V gene has CDR1 MNHEY and CDR2 SVGEGT. This CDR3 region has 15 residues.